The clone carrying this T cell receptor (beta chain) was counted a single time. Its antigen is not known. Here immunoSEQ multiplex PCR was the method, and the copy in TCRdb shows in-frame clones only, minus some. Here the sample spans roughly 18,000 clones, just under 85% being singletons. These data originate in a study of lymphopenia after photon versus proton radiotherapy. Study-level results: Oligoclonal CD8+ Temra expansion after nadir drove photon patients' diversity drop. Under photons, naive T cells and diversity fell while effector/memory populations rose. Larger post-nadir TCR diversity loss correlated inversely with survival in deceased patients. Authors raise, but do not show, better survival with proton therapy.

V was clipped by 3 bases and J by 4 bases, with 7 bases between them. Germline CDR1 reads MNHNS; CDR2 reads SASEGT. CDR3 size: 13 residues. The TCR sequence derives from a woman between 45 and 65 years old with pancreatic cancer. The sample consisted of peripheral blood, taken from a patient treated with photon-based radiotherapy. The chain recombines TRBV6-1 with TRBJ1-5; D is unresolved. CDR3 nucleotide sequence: TGTGCCAGCAGTGACGGGTTTAATCAGCCCCAGCATTTT. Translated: CASSDGFNQPQHF.